A single sample is the source of the 27 T cell receptor beta chains below, sequenced in a study of regulatory dendritic cells for organ transplantation (dated by TCRdb to 2016 to 2017). The antigens of these receptors remain unknown. Sorted T cell subsets were CFSE-labeled and co-cultured for 4 to 5 days with allogeneic regulatory or mature dendritic cells at a 1:10 DC:T ratio. The method was the immunoSEQ multiplex PCR assay. TCRdb took over this immuneACCESS table, retaining in-frame rearrangements with V and J assigned. Such tables are incomplete; in checked studies, under half of the missing clones stem from an unresolved V gene, and the remainder is unexplained. The sample profile shows under 15,000 clones; about 60% of them were found once. In total, the top ten clones hold 0.9% to 1.5% of the sample. The sample consisted of naive CD8+ T cells from blood cultured with dendritic cells. This specimen's cell subset or site label, interpreted: CD45RA+ naive T cells. These receptors originate from a human donor in good health.

Here the CDR3 DNA reads TGTGCCAGCAGCTTAGACTATCAAGAGACCCAGTACTTC. It translates to CASSLDYQETQYF. This chain links TRBV13 with TRBJ2-5; D is unclear. This CDR3 spans 13 amino acids. Trimming cost V 1 base and J 2 bases, with 5 bases left between them. CDR1 PRHDT and CDR2 FYEKMQ come from the germline V gene (reference sequence).

V gene TRBV9 combines with J gene TRBJ2-1; TRBD1 matches at 8 bases. The CDR3 has 13 residues. Germline V gene data show CDR1 as SGDLS and CDR2 as YYNGEE. The ends lost 5 bases at V and 7 bases at J; junction bases unmatched: 5. CDR3 residues: CASRDRVRNEQFF. CDR3 sequence (DNA): TGTGCCAGCAGGGACAGGGTGAGAAATGAGCAGTTCTTC.

V and J are TRBV7-9 and TRBJ1-5; TRBD1 is a possible D gene (6 bases). The V end was cut by 3 bases, the J end by 9 bases, with 6 bases between. Germline assignment: CDR1 SEHNR and CDR2 FQNEAQ (reference sequence). This CDR3 comprises 11 residues. The CDR3 DNA follows: TGTGCCAGCAGCTTGACAGGGCCCCAGCATTTT. Translating gives CASSLTGPQHF.

The J gene is TRBJ2-7, the V gene TRBV4-1, with D unresolved. The CDR3 sequence is 13 residues long. V was trimmed by 3 bases and J by 6 bases, leaving 12 bases between them. From germline, CDR1 is MGHRA and CDR2 YSYEKL. CDR3 nucleotide sequence: TGCGCCAGCAGCCAGACTCTTGGATTCGAGCAGTACTTC. Residues: CASSQTLGFEQYF.

This chain's CDR3 is CASSVVPGAAREGTQYF. The CDR3 DNA reads TGTGCCAGCAGCGTAGTTCCAGGGGCGGCCCGAGAAGGCACGCAGTATTTT. J is TRBJ2-3 and V is TRBV9; the D gene is possibly TRBD1 (6 bases). The length of the CDR3 is 17 residues. The germline CDR1 and CDR2 sequences are SGDLS and YYNGEE. Trimming removed 0 bases at V and 9 bases at J, with 23 bases between.

The chain recombines TRBV11-2 with TRBJ2-3, with a tentative D call TRBD2 (5 bases). The V end lost 2 bases, the J end lost 10 bases, and 22 bases lay between the germline ends. This CDR3 contains 16 residues. Germline V gene lookup returns CDR1 SGHAT and CDR2 FQNNGV. The CDR3 spells CASSLPDFTGRSPQYF. CDR3 bases: TGTGCCAGCAGCTTACCGGACTTTACCGGCCGGTCTCCGCAGTATTTT.

The chain joins TRBV4-2 to TRBJ1-1; 7 bases are shared with TRBD1. The CDR3 extends over 14 amino acids. The germline CDR1 and CDR2 sequences are LGHNA and YNFKEQ. The trim removed 5 bases at V and 7 bases at J, leaving 10 bases unmatched. CDR3 loop: CASSSGQRSYEAFF. The CDR3 region has the DNA TGTGCCAGCAGCTCGGGACAGAGAAGTTATGAAGCTTTCTTT.

In this sample, this clone turned up once. This chain joins TRBV6-1 and TRBJ1-2; perhaps TRBD1 as D (6 bases). Germline values: CDR1 MNHNS, CDR2 SASEGT. Trimming left V 5 bases short and J 8 bases short, with 18 bases between. The CDR3 runs to 14 residues. The CDR3 protein is CASSTRNRAVGYTF. The CDR3 nucleotides are TGTGCCAGCAGTACCCGCAACAGGGCAGTAGGCTACACCTTC.

This clone showed up just a few times. CDR3 protein: CASSQGQGPAYEQYF. CDR3 DNA sequence: TGCGCCAGCAGCCAGGGACAGGGGCCGGCCTACGAGCAGTACTTC. The chain has TRBV4-3 and TRBJ2-7; 10 bases match TRBD1. The CDR3 runs 15 residues. J gave up 2 bases and V 3 bases, and 4 bases lay outside the gene matches. Germline CDR1 LGHNA, CDR2 YSLEER.

J is TRBJ1-1 and V is TRBV6-1; D gene unclear. Germline V CDR1 and CDR2: MNHNS, SASEGT. This CDR3 has 13 amino acids. Trimming took 2 bases from V and 0 from J, leaving 4 bases between them. CDR3 sequence reads: CASSETVNTEAFF. CDR3 nucleotides: TGTGCCAGCAGTGAAACAGTGAACACTGAAGCTTTCTTT.

The chain employs TRBV6-5 and TRBJ2-7, with a possible D match to TRBD2 (6 bases). Trimming cost V 6 bases and J 4 bases, with 10 bases left between them. CDR1 MNHEY and CDR2 SVGAGI come from the germline V gene. The CDR3 contains 12 residues. In DNA form, the CDR3 reads TGTGCCAGCAGGTCGGGGACTTACGAGCAGTACTTC. Protein sequence: CASRSGTYEQYF.

The J gene is TRBJ1-5, the V gene TRBV7-9; D may be TRBD1 (5 bases). Germline V lookup: CDR1 SEHNR, CDR2 FQNEAQ (reference sequence). Trimming took 0 bases from V and 8 from J, leaving 5 bases between them. The CDR3 runs 12 residues. The CDR3 DNA is TGTGCCAGCAGCTTAGCAGGGGAGCCCCAGCATTTT. This encodes CASSLAGEPQHF. The variable domain in full, with the rest retrieved from reference TRBV7-9 and TRBJ1-5, is DTGVSQNPRHKITKRGQNVTFRCDPISEHNRLYWYRQTLGQGPEFLTYFQNEAQLEKSRLLSDRFSAERPKGSFSTLEIQRTEQGDSAMYLCASSLAGEPQHFGDGTRLSIL.

V usage is TRBV5-1 and J usage is TRBJ2-1; TRBD1 aligns across 9 bases. After removal of 0 bases from V and 6 bases from J, the junction contained 4 bases not matched to a gene. Germline lookup yields CDR1 SGHRS and CDR2 YFSETQ. CDR3 length: 15 residues. The CDR3 reads CASSLETGGFNEQFF. The DNA of the CDR3 is TGCGCCAGCAGCTTGGAGACAGGGGGATTCAATGAGCAGTTCTTC.

The chain couples TRBV29-1 to TRBJ1-1; 11 bases match TRBD1. This CDR3 has 14 residues. CDR1 is SQVTM, CDR2 ANQGSEA, per germline. With V trimmed by 7 bases and J by 5 bases, 9 bases remained unmatched. The CDR3 nucleotides are TGCAGCGATGGAACCGGGACAGGGGGAACTGAAGCTTTCTTT. It encodes CSDGTGTGGTEAFF.

This clone has more than one count but fewer than ten. The rearrangement links TRBV10-2 to TRBJ1-1; D unresolved. V was pared by 5 bases and J by 3 bases, with 13 bases between. The CDR3 consists of 14 residues. Germline CDR1 WSHSY, CDR2 SAAADI. CDR3 region: CASSPPVTDTEAFF. CDR3 coding DNA: TGCGCCAGCAGTCCGCCGGTCACAGACACTGAAGCTTTCTTT.

The V gene is TRBV7-9, the J gene TRBJ2-2; 11 positions agree with TRBD2. Germline CDR1 reads SEHNR; CDR2 reads FQNEAQ (reference sequence). V trimming: 5 bases; J trimming: 0 bases; junction bases outside the gene matches: 2. The CDR3 is 16 amino acids. CDR3 residues: CASSPTSGANTGELFF. The CDR3 DNA reads as TGTGCCAGCAGCCCGACTAGCGGGGCGAACACCGGGGAGCTGTTTTTT.

The V call is TRBV4-3, the J call TRBJ1-6; tentatively, D is TRBD1 (6 bases). This CDR3 is built from 17 residues. V lost 0 bases and J 5 bases, leaving 14 bases between the germline ends. The germline V gene has CDR1 LGHNA and CDR2 YSLEER. The DNA for the CDR3 is TGCGCCAGCAGCCAAGATAGATGGACAGCGGATAATTCACCCCTCCACTTT. Residues: CASSQDRWTADNSPLHF.

The genes are TRBV23-1 and TRBJ1-2; 8 nucleotides line up with TRBD1. TRBV23-1 is treated as an ORF (open reading frame) with a function not yet certain. Losses at the gene ends were 2 bases for V and 2 bases for J; bases not matched to a gene: 10. This CDR3 has 17 amino acids. The CDR3 spells CASSQPTGGCVNYGYTF. CDR3 nucleotide sequence: TGCGCCAGCAGTCAACCCACAGGGGGTTGTGTCAACTATGGCTACACCTTC.

CDR3 sequence: CASSSPGTSGGPFAEQYF. For the CDR3, the DNA is TGTGCCAGCAGCTCACCCGGGACTAGCGGGGGCCCGTTCGCCGAGCAGTACTTC. This chain connects TRBV7-9 to TRBJ2-7; the match to TRBD2 covers 14 bases. The V segment lost 4 bases and the J segment 6 bases; nucleotides outside the gene matches: 14. Per the germline V gene, CDR1 is SEHNR and CDR2 is FQNEAQ (reference sequence). This CDR3 contains 18 residues.

This clone has more than one count but fewer than ten. This chain links TRBV5-1 with TRBJ1-6, with 10 bases that match TRBD1. CDR1 is SGHRS, CDR2 YFSETQ, per germline. The CDR3 covers 16 residues. Losses at the gene ends were 4 bases for V and 2 bases for J; bases not matched to a gene: 3. For the CDR3, the DNA is TGCGCCAGCAGCCGGACAGGGGGTCCCTATAATTCACCCCTCCACTTT. Translated, it gives CASSRTGGPYNSPLHF.

The V call is TRBV7-6, the J call TRBJ2-1, with TRBD2 as a possible D gene (6 bases). The CDR3 extends over 14 amino acids. V was shortened by 7 bases and J by 0 bases, with 10 bases between the two germline ends. Germline V lookup: CDR1 SGHVS, CDR2 FNYEAQ. CDR3 amino acids: CASTPGDSYNEQFF. The CDR3 nucleotides read TGTGCCAGCACCCCGGGGGACTCCTACAATGAGCAGTTCTTC.

The chain combines TRBV11-3 with TRBJ2-3; D is uncertain. V dropped 5 bases and J dropped 5 bases, with 11 bases sitting between them. CDR1 and CDR2 from the germline V gene are SGHNT and YENEEA. CDR3 length: 13 residues. The CDR3 loop reads CASSTRLQDTQYF. The CDR3 nucleotides read TGTGCCAGCAGCACCCGACTCCAAGATACGCAGTATTTT.

This chain links TRBV19 with TRBJ2-7, with unresolved D. Germline V gives CDR1 LNHDA, CDR2 SQIVND (reference sequence). The V end lost 6 bases, the J end lost 4 bases, and 19 bases lay between the germline ends. The CDR3 loop spans 15 amino acids. CDR3 protein: CASRTDGSEVYEQYF. The CDR3 DNA sequence: TGTGCCAGTAGAACCGACGGGTCCGAGGTTTACGAGCAGTACTTC.

DNA for the CDR3: TGTGCCAGCAGCGTAGACAGGGTCGGCACTGAAGCTTTCTTT. The encoded protein is CASSVDRVGTEAFF. The gene calls are TRBV9 and TRBJ1-1; a weak D match, TRBD1 (6 bases). Germline V gene lookup returns CDR1 SGDLS and CDR2 YYNGEE. CDR3 length: 14 residues. Between the trimmed V and J ends, which lost 0 bases and 4 bases, there was a span of 10 bases.

The chain is built from TRBV5-4 and TRBJ1-2; 8 bases are shared with TRBD1. V shed 0 bases and J 6 bases; nucleotides not matched to a gene: 10. Germline CDR1 reads SGHNT; CDR2 reads YYREEE (reference sequence). CDR3 length: 16 amino acids. The CDR3 coding sequence is TGTGCCAGCAGCTTGGACCAGGGGGCGATATTAAATGGCTACACCTTC. This codes for CASSLDQGAILNGYTF.

This clone was recorded a few times. The chain has TRBV7-9 and TRBJ2-7, with D maybe TRBD1 (6 bases). CDR1 is SEHNR, CDR2 FQNEAQ, per germline (reference sequence). V was trimmed by 5 bases and J by 4 bases, leaving 12 bases between them. This CDR3 has 13 residues. CDR3 nucleotides: TGTGCCAGCAGCCCACAGGGCTTTTACGAGCAGTACTTC. Amino acid sequence: CASSPQGFYEQYF.

This clone was counted only a few times. The chain has TRBV9 and TRBJ2-5, with 8 bases identical to TRBD1. This CDR3 is 17 amino acids long. CDR1 is SGDLS, CDR2 YYNGEE, per germline. V gave up 0 bases and J gave up 4 bases; unmatched junction bases: 11. The CDR3 here is CASSVGDSQGARETQYF. DNA of the CDR3: TGTGCCAGCAGCGTAGGGGACAGTCAGGGGGCACGAGAGACCCAGTACTTC. Drawing the rest from reference TRBV9 and TRBJ2-5, the complete variable domain is DSGVTQTPKHLITATGQRVTLRCSPRSGDLSVYWYQQSLDQGLQFLIQYYNGEERAKGNILERFSAQQFPDLHSELNLSSLELGDSALYFCASSVGDSQGARETQYFGPGTRLLVL.